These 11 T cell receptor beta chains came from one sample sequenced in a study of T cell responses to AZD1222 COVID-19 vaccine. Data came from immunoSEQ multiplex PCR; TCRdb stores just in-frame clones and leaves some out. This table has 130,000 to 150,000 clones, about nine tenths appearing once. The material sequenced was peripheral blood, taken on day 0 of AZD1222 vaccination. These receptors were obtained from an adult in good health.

The DNA for the CDR3 is TGTGCCAGCAGTGAAAGTAGAACTTCACCCCTCCACTTT. Amino acids: CASSESRTSPLHF. The V gene is TRBV2, the J gene TRBJ1-6; unclear D gene. Trimming removed 2 bases from V and 9 bases from J, with 8 bases in between. CDR3 size: 13 residues. Germline lookup yields CDR1 SNHLY and CDR2 FYNNEI.

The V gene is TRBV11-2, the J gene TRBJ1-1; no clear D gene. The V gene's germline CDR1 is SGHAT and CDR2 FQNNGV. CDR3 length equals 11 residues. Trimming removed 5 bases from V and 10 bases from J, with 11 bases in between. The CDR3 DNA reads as TGTGCCAGCAGCCCAGGACTGGGAGCTTTCTTT. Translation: CASSPGLGAFF.

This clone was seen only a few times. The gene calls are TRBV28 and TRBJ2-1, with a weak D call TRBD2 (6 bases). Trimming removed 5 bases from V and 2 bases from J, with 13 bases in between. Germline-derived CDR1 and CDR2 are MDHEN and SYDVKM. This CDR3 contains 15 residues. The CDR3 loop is CASSQSGSPYNEQFF. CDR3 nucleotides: TGTGCCAGCAGTCAATCCGGGAGTCCCTACAATGAGCAGTTCTTC.

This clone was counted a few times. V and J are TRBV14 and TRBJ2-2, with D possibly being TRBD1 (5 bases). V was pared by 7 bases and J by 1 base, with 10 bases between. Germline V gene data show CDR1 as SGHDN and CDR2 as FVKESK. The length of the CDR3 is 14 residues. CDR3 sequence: CASTRGLNTGELFF. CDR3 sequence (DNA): TGTGCCAGCACAAGGGGCCTGAACACCGGGGAGCTGTTTTTT. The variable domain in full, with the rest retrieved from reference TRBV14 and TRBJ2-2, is EAGVTQFPSHSVIEKGQTVTLRCDPISGHDNLYWYRRVMGKEIKFLLHFVKESKQDESGMPNNRFLAERTGGTYSTLKVQPAELEDSGVYFCASTRGLNTGELFFGEGSRLTVL.

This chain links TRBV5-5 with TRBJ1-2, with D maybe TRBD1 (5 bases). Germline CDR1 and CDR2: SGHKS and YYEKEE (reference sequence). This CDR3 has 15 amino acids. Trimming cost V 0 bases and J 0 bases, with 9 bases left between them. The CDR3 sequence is CASSLVQGPNYGYTF. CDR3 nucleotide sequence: TGTGCCAGCAGCTTGGTTCAGGGACCTAACTATGGCTACACCTTC. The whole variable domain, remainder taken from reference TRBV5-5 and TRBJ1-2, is DAGVTQSPTHLIKTRGQQVTLRCSPISGHKSVSWYQQVLGQGPQFIFQYYEKEERGRGNFPDRFSARQFPNYSSELNVNALLLGDSALYLCASSLVQGPNYGYTFGSGTRLTVV.

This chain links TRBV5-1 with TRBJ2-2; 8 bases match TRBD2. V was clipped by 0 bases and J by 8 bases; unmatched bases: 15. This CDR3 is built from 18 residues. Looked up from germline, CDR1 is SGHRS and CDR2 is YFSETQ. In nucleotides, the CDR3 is TGCGCCAGCAGCTTGGCGACAGGACTAGCCCCAGGTTTAGGGGAGCTGTTTTTT. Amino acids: CASSLATGLAPGLGELFF. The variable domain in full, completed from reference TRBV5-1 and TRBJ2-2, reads KAGVTQTPRYLIKTRGQQVTLSCSPISGHRSVSWYQQTPGQGLQFLFEYFSETQRNKGNFPGRFSGRQFSNSRSEMNVSTLELGDSALYLCASSLATGLAPGLGELFFGEGSRLTVL.

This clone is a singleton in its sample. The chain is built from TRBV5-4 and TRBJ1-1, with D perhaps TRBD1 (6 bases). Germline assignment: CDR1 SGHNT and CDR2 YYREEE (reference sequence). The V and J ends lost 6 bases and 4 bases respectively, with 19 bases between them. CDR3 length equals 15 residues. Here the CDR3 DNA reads TGTGCCAGCACTCAAGGGGGGGCTCAATCCACTGAAGCTTTCTTT. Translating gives CASTQGGAQSTEAFF.

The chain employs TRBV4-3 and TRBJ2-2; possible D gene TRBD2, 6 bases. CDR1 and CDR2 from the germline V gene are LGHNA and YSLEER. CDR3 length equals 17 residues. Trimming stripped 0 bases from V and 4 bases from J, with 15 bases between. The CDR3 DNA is TGCGCCAGCAGCCAAGATTCAAGGAGGGGTTCCACCGGGGAGCTGTTTTTT. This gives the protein CASSQDSRRGSTGELFF.

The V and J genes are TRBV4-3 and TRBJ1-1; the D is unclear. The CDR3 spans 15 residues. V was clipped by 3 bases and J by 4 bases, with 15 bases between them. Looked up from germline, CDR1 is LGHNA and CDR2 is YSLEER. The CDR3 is CASSQAALLSTEAFF. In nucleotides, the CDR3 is TGCGCCAGCAGCCAGGCCGCTTTGTTGAGCACTGAAGCTTTCTTT.

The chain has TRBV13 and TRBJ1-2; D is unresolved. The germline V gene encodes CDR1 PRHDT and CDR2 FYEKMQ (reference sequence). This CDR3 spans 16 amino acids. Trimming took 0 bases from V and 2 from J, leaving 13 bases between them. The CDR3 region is CASSLGTLELNYGYTF. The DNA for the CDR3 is TGTGCCAGCAGCTTAGGGACTCTGGAACTCAACTATGGCTACACCTTC.

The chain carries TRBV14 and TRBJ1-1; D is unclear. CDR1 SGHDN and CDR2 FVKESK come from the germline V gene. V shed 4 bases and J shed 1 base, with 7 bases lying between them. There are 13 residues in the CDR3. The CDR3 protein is CASSRQENTEAFF. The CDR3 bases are TGTGCCAGCAGCCGTCAGGAGAACACTGAAGCTTTCTTT.